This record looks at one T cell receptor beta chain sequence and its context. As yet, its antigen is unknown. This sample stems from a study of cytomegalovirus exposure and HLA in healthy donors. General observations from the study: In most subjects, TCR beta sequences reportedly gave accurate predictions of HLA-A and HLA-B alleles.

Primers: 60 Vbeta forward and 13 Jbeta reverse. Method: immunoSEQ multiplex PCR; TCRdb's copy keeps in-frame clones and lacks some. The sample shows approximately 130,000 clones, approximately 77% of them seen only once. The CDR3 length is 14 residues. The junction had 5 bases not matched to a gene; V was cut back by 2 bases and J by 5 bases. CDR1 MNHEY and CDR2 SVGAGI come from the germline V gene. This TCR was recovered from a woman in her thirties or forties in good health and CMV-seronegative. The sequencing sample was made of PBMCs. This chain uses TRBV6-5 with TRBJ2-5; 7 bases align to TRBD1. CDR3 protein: CASSYKQGMETQYF. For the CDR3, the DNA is TGTGCCAGCAGTTACAAACAGGGGATGGAGACCCAGTACTTC.